A selection of T cell receptor beta chains follows, all from one sample in a study of technical replicates of blood from several donors. Assay used: immunoSEQ multiplex PCR; TCRdb lists only in-frame clones, some missing. The table lists some 83,000 clones, 85% to 95% of them singletons. The material sequenced was T cells isolated from PBMCs. These TCRs come from a human donor in good health. CDR3s include the opening cysteine and the closing phenylalanine or tryptophan. Fields, in order: clone size, V gene, J gene, CDR3 length, D gene, CDR3 protein. A D gene is named only where the DNA matches it firmly. Size is stated for part of the rows, as once, few or many counts, or as a class when the clone is expanded.

-,TRBV5-1,TRBJ1-5,13,-,CASSLNTNQPQHF
-,TRBV5-6,TRBJ1-2,15,TRBD1,CASSLGAGGNYGYTF
-,TRBV5-6,TRBJ1-2,11,-,CASSLAGGYTF
-,TRBV11-2,TRBJ2-2,17,TRBD1,CASSSTGGLLVAGELFF
-,TRBV25-1,TRBJ2-7,13,-,CASSDRSFYEQYF
once,TRBV4-1,TRBJ1-1,13,-,CASSQGGGFEAFF
-,TRBV6-1,TRBJ1-1,17,-,CASSGAPGRGSGTEAFF
-,TRBV19,TRBJ2-1,16,TRBD2,CASSGGLAGGYNEQFF
-,TRBV7-6,TRBJ2-1,15,TRBD2,CASTTGLAGYNEQFF
once,TRBV29-1,TRBJ2-7,14,TRBD2,CSVGTISSGGEQYF
-,TRBV7-6,TRBJ1-4,16,-,CASSTRTGFLNEKLFF
-,TRBV6-1,TRBJ1-2,15,-,CASSVEVGVNYGYTF
-,TRBV19,TRBJ1-6,15,-,CASSMLETPNSPLHF
-,TRBV2,TRBJ2-3,14,-,CASSESKLTDTQYF
-,TRBV21-1,TRBJ2-7,13,-,CASSKREGNGQYF
-,TRBV29-1,TRBJ2-7,15,TRBD1,CSVDPGQGGLGEQYF
-,TRBV4-1,TRBJ1-2,16,TRBD1,CASSQETGIPYYGYTF
few,TRBV6-1,TRBJ2-2,15,-,CASSEFSGNTGELFF
once,TRBV7-8,TRBJ2-3,17,-,CASSLGPLVASTDTQYF
-,TRBV12-5,TRBJ2-5,13,TRBD1,CASGNRGRETQYF
-,TRBV7-2,TRBJ2-3,16,TRBD2,CASSSSGRESTDTQYF
-,TRBV7-9,TRBJ1-1,14,-,CASSYGRGNTEAFF
-,TRBV27,TRBJ2-6,17,TRBD2,CASRLTSGRWGANVLTF
-,TRBV7-9,TRBJ1-5,14,-,CASSLDSRNQPQHF
-,TRBV5-1,TRBJ2-2,21,TRBD2,CASSLSYWTSGRDANTGELFF
-,TRBV11-1,TRBJ2-2,12,-,CASSFRLGELFF
-,TRBV29-1,TRBJ2-1,13,TRBD1,CSGGVDRESEQFF
-,TRBV6-1,TRBJ1-1,15,TRBD1,CASVPGQGAIVEAFF
-,TRBV6-1,TRBJ1-3,16,-,CASSEGAPSSGNTIYF
-,TRBV13,TRBJ2-5,17,TRBD2,CASKPPSGLAVQETQYF
-,TRBV11-3,TRBJ2-7,14,TRBD2,CASSRLAQNYEQYF
-,TRBV19,TRBJ2-7,16,-,CASSPADAGPTYEQYF
-,TRBV15,TRBJ2-4,14,-,CATSSGLDYNIQYF
-,TRBV5-8,TRBJ2-1,15,TRBD2,CASDQREGFIGEQFF
few,TRBV6-1,TRBJ1-5,14,-,CASSQQGQRQPQHF
once,TRBV28,TRBJ2-7,14,-,CASSFSVPPSEQYF
once,TRBV4-1,TRBJ2-6,17,-,CASSQSGLSSRANVLTF
few,TRBV29-1,TRBJ1-1,16,-,CSVVADGPRMNTEAFF
-,TRBV4-1,TRBJ2-7,14,TRBD1,CASSQGRGNYEQYF
-,TRBV5-1,TRBJ2-1,16,-,CASSRVPHQSYNEQFF
-,TRBV19,TRBJ2-2,14,TRBD2,CASMWREQDGELFF
once,TRBV10-3,TRBJ1-5,14,-,CAISESTGDQPQHF
-,TRBV19,TRBJ1-1,12,-,CASSIRGIQAFF
-,TRBV11-2,TRBJ1-1,13,-,CAGAKDRNTEAFF
-,TRBV5-8,TRBJ2-1,17,-,CASSHERFLTGLDEQFF
-,TRBV5-1,TRBJ2-1,16,TRBD2,CASSPGLAGDYNEQFF
-,TRBV27,TRBJ2-7,15,-,CASSLTLAPSYEQYF
-,TRBV5-6,TRBJ2-5,13,TRBD2,CASSFLGGETQYF
-,TRBV25-1,TRBJ1-1,15,TRBD1,CASGRVDRGRTEAFF
once,TRBV28,TRBJ2-2,10,-,CASSQGELFF
-,TRBV10-3,TRBJ2-3,15,-,CAISAREASTDTQYF
-,TRBV30,TRBJ2-5,16,TRBD2,CAWSVQQLAGRETQYF